These T cell receptor beta chains were read from a single sample in a study of blood T cell repertoires in COVID-19. Profiling relied on immunoSEQ multiplex PCR, and the TCRdb table lists in-frame clones only, not all of them. The table has 100,000 to 130,000 clones, over 80% seen once. Sequenced sample: peripheral blood. All receptors derive from a woman in her 70s with acute or convalescent COVID-19. Both conserved end residues are part of each CDR3. Fields, in order: D gene, J gene, V gene, clone size, CDR3 DNA, CDR3 protein. The D gene is left open where the match is weak. The size field is filled for only some rows; it gives once, few, many or a size class.

>.|TRBJ1-1|TRBV7-9|.
TGTGCCAGCAGGTACAGAGGGCACACTGAAGCTTTCTTT
CASRYRGHTEAFF
>.|TRBJ1-2|TRBV9|few
TGTGCCAGCAGCGTTAACCGGGACAACATCGGCTACACCTTC
CASSVNRDNIGYTF
>TRBD1|TRBJ1-3|TRBV7-2|.
TGTGCCAGCAGTTCTTCAACAGGGGCTGGAAACACCATATATTTT
CASSSSTGAGNTIYF
>TRBD2|TRBJ2-7|TRBV28|.
TGTGCCAGCAGTTCCTTCTGGACTAGCGGGAACTCCTACGAGCAGTACTTC
CASSSFWTSGNSYEQYF
>.|TRBJ2-7|TRBV13|.
TGTGCCAGCAGCTTCGGGATTGGGCGGGCCTCCTACGAGCAGTACTTC
CASSFGIGRASYEQYF
>TRBD1|TRBJ1-3|TRBV5-1|.
TGCGCCAGCAGCTTGGGTGGGACAGGGGCCGAAAACACCATATATTTT
CASSLGGTGAENTIYF
>.|TRBJ1-3|TRBV18|.
TGTGCCAGCTCACCAAGTCTGGTAGGACATCCTGGAAACACCATATATTTT
CASSPSLVGHPGNTIYF
>TRBD1|TRBJ1-2|TRBV19|.
TGTGCCACCGACAGGGGCGCGGGCTATGGCTACACCTTC
CATDRGAGYGYTF
>TRBD1|TRBJ1-5|TRBV12-5|.
TGTGCTAGTACTCGTGGGACAGGGAGTTGGAACGGCAATCAGCCCCAGCATTTT
CASTRGTGSWNGNQPQHF
>.|TRBJ1-4|TRBV7-9|.
TGTGCCAGCAGCTTGCTCAGGGTAGGAGAAAAACTGTTTTTT
CASSLLRVGEKLFF
>TRBD2|TRBJ2-1|TRBV19|.
TGTGCCAGTAGTGCAACGCCGGGACTAGCGGGAGAGGGGTCCTACAATGAGCAGTTCTTC
CASSATPGLAGEGSYNEQFF
>.|TRBJ1-1|TRBV29-1|.
TGCAGCGTGGCACTCCTTTCAGGGGCGGTGACTGAAGCTTTCTTT
CSVALLSGAVTEAFF
>.|TRBJ1-2|TRBV25-1|.
TGTGCCAGCGTGGGGGCCGCGGGGGATGGCTACACCTTC
CASVGAAGDGYTF
>TRBD1|TRBJ1-2|TRBV20-1|.
TGCAGTGCTAGTAAGGGGGCTCAGGGCTACACCTTC
CSASKGAQGYTF
>TRBD1|TRBJ2-6|TRBV28|.
TGTGCCAGCAGTTACCCGGGACAGGGACGCTCTGGGGCCAACGTCCTGACTTTC
CASSYPGQGRSGANVLTF
>.|TRBJ1-2|TRBV7-9|.
TGTGCCAGCAGCTTAACCGCCGCGGGGGCTTATGGCTACACCTTC
CASSLTAAGAYGYTF
>.|TRBJ2-3|TRBV7-3|.
TGTGCCAGCAGCTCCTACCCGCCAGATACGCAGTATTTT
CASSSYPPDTQYF
>TRBD1|TRBJ1-3|TRBV11-2|.
TGTGCCAGCAGCCTAGGGACAGACAGGAACACCATATATTTT
CASSLGTDRNTIYF
>.|TRBJ1-2|TRBV19|.
TGTGCCAGTAGTATTGGAGGGTGGGGCTATGGCTACACCTTC
CASSIGGWGYGYTF
>TRBD1|TRBJ1-1|TRBV5-1|.
TGCGCCAGCAGCTCGGCCGGGACAGGGAATACTGAAGCTTTCTTT
CASSSAGTGNTEAFF
>.|TRBJ1-6|TRBV19|.
TGTGCCAGTAGTACAGACCCGAGGGCCAGAAATTCACCCCTCCACTTT
CASSTDPRARNSPLHF
>.|TRBJ1-2|TRBV11-2|.
TGTGCCAGCAGCCCCGATGGGGGGTACTATGGCTACACCTTC
CASSPDGGYYGYTF
>.|TRBJ1-5|TRBV3-1/TRBV3-2|.
TGTGCCAGCAATCAGGGAGGGGGAGCGCACGGTCAGCCCCAGCATTTT
CASNQGGGAHGQPQHF
>.|TRBJ1-2|TRBV7-2|once
TGTGCCAGCAGCTGGACAGCGACTTATAACTATGGCTACACCTTC
CASSWTATYNYGYTF
>TRBD1|TRBJ1-4|TRBV4-3|.
TGCGCCAGCAGCCACCGTAGGGGGCAAAGTGAAAAACTGTTTTTT
CASSHRRGQSEKLFF
>.|TRBJ2-1|TRBV30|.
TGTGCCTGGAGTGTTTTTGGCTTGGGAGGCTCCTACAATGAGCAGTTCTTC
CAWSVFGLGGSYNEQFF
>.|TRBJ2-1|TRBV5-1|.
TGCGCCAGCAGCTCGCAGGGCAATGAGCAGTTCTTC
CASSSQGNEQFF
>TRBD1|TRBJ1-5|TRBV19|.
TGTGCCAGTAGTATCGTCCCGGGACAGGGGCCCCAGCATTTT
CASSIVPGQGPQHF
>TRBD1|TRBJ2-3|TRBV9|.
TGTGCCAATCTAGGGACAGCCACAGATACGCAGTATTTT
CANLGTATDTQYF
>TRBD1|TRBJ1-4|TRBV10-3|.
TGTGCCACCAGGGCAGGGGGCGGAACTAATGAAAAACTGTTTTTT
CATRAGGGTNEKLFF
>.|TRBJ1-6|TRBV15|.
TGTGCCACCAGCAGAGATCCCGGTTTCGATTCACCCCTCCACTTT
CATSRDPGFDSPLHF
>TRBD2|TRBJ2-7|TRBV28|.
TGTGCCAGCAGCAGTAGCGGGATCCACCAAGGCGAGCAGTACTTC
CASSSSGIHQGEQYF
>.|TRBJ2-1|TRBV11-2|.
TGTGCCAGCAGCCGGAGGGGAGGCTACAATGAGCAGTTCTTC
CASSRRGGYNEQFF
>.|TRBJ1-6|TRBV7-9|.
TGTGCCAGCAGTTTATCTGAGGCCTGGAATTCACCCCTCCACTTT
CASSLSEAWNSPLHF
>.|TRBJ1-6|TRBV5-3|.
TGTGCCAGAAGCTCTTCGGGGGTCCATAATTCACCCCTCCACTTT
CARSSSGVHNSPLHF
>.|TRBJ1-1|TRBV5-6|.
TGTGCCAGCAGCTTGGAGTTCCAGGAAATGAACACTGAAGCTTTCTTT
CASSLEFQEMNTEAFF
>.|TRBJ2-5|TRBV9|.
TGTGCCAGCAGCTTTTTTACGAGGGAGAGAGGTCAAGAGACCCAGTACTTC
CASSFFTRERGQETQYF
>.|TRBJ2-3|TRBV21-1|.
TGTGCCAGCAGCAAAGAAGGGCTAGCGGGAGGGGGAACAGATACGCAGTATTTT
CASSKEGLAGGGTDTQYF
>TRBD2|TRBJ2-3|TRBV7-3|.
TGTGCCAGCAGCCGGGGGGGCGCAGATACGCAGTATTTT
CASSRGGADTQYF
>TRBD2|TRBJ2-4|TRBV28|.
TGTGCCAGCGAACCCCCTAGCGGGGTGGGAGCCAAAAACATTCAGTACTTC
CASEPPSGVGAKNIQYF
>TRBD1|TRBJ2-3|TRBV18|.
TGTGCCAGCTCACCACTGACAGGGGAAACCACAGATACGCAGTATTTT
CASSPLTGETTDTQYF